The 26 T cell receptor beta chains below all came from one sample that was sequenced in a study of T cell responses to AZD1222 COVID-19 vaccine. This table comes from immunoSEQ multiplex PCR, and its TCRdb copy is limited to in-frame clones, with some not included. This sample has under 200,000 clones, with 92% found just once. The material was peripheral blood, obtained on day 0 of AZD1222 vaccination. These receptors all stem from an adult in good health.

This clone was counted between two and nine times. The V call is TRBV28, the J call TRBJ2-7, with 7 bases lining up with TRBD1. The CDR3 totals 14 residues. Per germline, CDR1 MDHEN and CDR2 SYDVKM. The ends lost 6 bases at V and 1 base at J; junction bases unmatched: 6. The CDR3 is CASRSPGGSYEQYF. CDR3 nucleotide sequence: TGTGCCAGCAGGTCGCCAGGGGGATCCTACGAGCAGTACTTC.

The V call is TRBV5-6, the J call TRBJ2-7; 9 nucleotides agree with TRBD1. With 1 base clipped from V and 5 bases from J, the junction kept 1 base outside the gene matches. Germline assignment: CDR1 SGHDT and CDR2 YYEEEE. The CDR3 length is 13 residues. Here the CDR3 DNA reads TGTGCCAGCAGCTTGACAGGGGGCGACGAGCAGTACTTC. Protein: CASSLTGGDEQYF.

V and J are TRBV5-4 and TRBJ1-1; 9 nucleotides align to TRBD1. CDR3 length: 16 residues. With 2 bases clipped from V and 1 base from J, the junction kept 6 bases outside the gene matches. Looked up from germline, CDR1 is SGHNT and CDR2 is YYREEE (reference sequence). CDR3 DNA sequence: TGTGCCAGCAGCTTAGGGTTGGGACAGGGGAACACTGAAGCTTTCTTT. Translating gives CASSLGLGQGNTEAFF.

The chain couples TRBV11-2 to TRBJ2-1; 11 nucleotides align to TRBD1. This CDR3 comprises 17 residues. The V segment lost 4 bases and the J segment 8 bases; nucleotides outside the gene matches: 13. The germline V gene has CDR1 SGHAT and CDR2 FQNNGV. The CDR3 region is CASSYSFPGTGGYEQFF. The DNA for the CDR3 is TGTGCCAGCAGCTATTCCTTCCCCGGGACAGGGGGATATGAGCAGTTCTTC. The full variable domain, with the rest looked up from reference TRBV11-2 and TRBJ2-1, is EAGVAQSPRYKIIEKRQSVAFWCNPISGHATLYWYQQILGQGPKLLIQFQNNGVVDDSQLPKDRFSAERLKGVDSTLKIQPAKLEDSAVYLCASSYSFPGTGGYEQFFGPGTRLTVL.

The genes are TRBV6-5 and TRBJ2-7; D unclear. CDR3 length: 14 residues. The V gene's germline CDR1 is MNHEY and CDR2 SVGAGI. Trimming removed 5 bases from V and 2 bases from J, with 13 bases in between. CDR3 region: CASSTDGSAYEQYF. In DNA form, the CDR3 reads TGTGCCAGCAGTACGGATGGTTCCGCCTACGAGCAGTACTTC.

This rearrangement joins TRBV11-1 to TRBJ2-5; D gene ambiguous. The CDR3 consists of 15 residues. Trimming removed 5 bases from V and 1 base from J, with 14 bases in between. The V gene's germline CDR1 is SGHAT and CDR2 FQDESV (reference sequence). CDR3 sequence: CASSLNRNVQETQYF. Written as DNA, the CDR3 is TGTGCCAGCAGCCTAAATAGGAACGTCCAAGAGACCCAGTACTTC.

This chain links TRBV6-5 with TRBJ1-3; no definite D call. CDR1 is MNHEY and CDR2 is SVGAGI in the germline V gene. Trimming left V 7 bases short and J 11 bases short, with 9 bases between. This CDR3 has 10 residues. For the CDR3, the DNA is TGTGCCAGCACCTCTTTCGCCATATATTTT. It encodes CASTSFAIYF.

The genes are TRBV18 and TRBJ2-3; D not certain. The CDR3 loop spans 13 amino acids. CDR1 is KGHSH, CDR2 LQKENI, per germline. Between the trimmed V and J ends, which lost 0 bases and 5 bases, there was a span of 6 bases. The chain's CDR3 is CASSPPDRDTQYF. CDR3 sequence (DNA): TGTGCCAGCTCACCACCGGATAGAGATACGCAGTATTTT.

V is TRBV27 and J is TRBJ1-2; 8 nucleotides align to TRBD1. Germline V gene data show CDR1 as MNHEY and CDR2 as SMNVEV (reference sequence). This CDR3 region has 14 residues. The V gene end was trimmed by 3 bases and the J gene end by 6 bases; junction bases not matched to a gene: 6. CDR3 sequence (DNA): TGTGCCAGCAGTTTCCAGGGGGCGTTCGATGGCTACACCTTC. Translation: CASSFQGAFDGYTF.

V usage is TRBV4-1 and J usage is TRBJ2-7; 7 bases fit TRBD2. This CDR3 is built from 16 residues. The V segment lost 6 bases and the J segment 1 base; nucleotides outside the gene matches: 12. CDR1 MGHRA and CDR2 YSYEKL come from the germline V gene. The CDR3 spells CASSKTASGGSYEQYF. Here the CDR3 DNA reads TGCGCCAGCAGTAAAACCGCTAGCGGAGGGTCCTACGAGCAGTACTTC.

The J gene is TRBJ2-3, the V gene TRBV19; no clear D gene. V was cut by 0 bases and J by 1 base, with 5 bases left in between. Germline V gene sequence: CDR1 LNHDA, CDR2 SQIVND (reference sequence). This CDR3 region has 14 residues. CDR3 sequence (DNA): TGTGCCAGTAGTATAGATGCTCGCACAGATACGCAGTATTTT. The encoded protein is CASSIDARTDTQYF.

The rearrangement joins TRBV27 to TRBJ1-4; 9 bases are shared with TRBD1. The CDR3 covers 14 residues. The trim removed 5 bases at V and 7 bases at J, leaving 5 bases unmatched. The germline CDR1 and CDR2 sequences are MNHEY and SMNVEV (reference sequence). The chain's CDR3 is CASSMTGGSEKLFF. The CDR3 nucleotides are TGTGCCAGCAGTATGACAGGGGGGAGTGAAAAACTGTTTTTT.

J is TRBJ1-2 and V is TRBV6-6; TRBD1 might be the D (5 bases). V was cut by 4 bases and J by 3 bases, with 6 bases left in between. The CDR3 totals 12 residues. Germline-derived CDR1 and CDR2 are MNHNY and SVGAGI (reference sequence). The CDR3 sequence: CASSSTDYGYTF. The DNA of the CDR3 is TGTGCCAGCAGTTCGACAGACTATGGCTACACCTTC.

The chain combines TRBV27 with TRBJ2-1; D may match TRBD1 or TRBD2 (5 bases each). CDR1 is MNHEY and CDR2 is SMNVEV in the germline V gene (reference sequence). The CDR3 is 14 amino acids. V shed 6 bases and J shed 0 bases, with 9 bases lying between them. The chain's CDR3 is CASSWGSSYNEQFF. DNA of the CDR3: TGTGCCAGCAGCTGGGGGAGCTCCTACAATGAGCAGTTCTTC.

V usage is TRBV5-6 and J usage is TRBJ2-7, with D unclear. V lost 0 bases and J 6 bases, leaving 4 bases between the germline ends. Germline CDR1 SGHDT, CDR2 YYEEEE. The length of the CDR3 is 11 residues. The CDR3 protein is CASSLDAEQYF. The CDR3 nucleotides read TGTGCCAGCAGCTTGGATGCCGAGCAGTACTTC.

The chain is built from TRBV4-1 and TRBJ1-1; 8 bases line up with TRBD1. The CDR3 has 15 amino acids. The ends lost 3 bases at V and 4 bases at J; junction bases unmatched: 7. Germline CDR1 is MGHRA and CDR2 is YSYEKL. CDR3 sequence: CASSHTKTGGTEAFF. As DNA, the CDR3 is TGCGCCAGCAGCCACACTAAAACAGGGGGCACTGAAGCTTTCTTT.

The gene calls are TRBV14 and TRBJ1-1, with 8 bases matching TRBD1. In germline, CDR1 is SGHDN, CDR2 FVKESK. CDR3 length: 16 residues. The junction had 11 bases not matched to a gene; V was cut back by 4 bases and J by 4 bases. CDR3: CASSLIVGQGATEAFF. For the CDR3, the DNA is TGTGCCAGCAGCCTAATTGTGGGCCAGGGGGCCACTGAAGCTTTCTTT.

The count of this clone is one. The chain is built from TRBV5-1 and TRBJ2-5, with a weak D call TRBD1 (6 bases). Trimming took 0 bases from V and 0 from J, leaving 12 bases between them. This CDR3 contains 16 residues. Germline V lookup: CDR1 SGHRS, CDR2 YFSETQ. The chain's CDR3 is CASSLEGHLYQETQYF. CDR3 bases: TGCGCCAGCAGCTTGGAGGGACACCTCTACCAAGAGACCCAGTACTTC. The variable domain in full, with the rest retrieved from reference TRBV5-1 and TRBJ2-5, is KAGVTQTPRYLIKTRGQQVTLSCSPISGHRSVSWYQQTPGQGLQFLFEYFSETQRNKGNFPGRFSGRQFSNSRSEMNVSTLELGDSALYLCASSLEGHLYQETQYFGPGTRLLVL.

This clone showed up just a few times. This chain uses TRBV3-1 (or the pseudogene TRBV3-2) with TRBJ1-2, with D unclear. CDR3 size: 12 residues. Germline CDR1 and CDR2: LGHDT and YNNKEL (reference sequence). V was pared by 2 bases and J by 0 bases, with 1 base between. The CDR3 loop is CASSQTNYGYTF. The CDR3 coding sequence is TGTGCCAGCAGCCAAACTAACTATGGCTACACCTTC.

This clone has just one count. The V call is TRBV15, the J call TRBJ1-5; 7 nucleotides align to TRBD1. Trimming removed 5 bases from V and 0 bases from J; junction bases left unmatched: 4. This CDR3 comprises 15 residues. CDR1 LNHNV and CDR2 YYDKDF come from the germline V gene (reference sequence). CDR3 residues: CATSEGAYSNQPQHF. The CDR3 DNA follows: TGTGCCACCAGCGAGGGGGCATATAGCAATCAGCCCCAGCATTTT.

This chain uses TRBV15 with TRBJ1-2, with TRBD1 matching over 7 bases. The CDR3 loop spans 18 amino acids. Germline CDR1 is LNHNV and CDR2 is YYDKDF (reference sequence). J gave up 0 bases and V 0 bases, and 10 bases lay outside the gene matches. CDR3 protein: CATSRDRGTAVANYGYTF. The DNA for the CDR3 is TGTGCCACCAGCAGAGATAGAGGGACAGCGGTAGCTAACTATGGCTACACCTTC.

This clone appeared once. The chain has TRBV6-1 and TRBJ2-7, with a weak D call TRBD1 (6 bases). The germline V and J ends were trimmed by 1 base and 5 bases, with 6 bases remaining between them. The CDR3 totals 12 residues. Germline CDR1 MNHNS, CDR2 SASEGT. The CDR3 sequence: CASSEDRDEQYF. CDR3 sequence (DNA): TGTGCCAGCAGTGAAGACAGGGACGAGCAGTACTTC.

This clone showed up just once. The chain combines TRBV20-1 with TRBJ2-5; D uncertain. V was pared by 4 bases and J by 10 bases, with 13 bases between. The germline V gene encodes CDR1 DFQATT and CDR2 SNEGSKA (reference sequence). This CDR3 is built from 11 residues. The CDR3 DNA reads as TGCAGTGCTACCCTCAGCAGAAGCCAGTACTTC. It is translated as CSATLSRSQYF.

The CDR3 region is CASSLTGNTEAFF. The CDR3 DNA follows: TGTGCCAGCAGCTTGACAGGGAACACTGAAGCTTTCTTT. V and J are TRBV5-8 and TRBJ1-1; possibly TRBD1 for D (5 bases). Germline V gives CDR1 SGHTS, CDR2 YDEGEE. This CDR3 comprises 13 residues. Trimming pared 1 base from V and 1 base from J, leaving 5 bases between.

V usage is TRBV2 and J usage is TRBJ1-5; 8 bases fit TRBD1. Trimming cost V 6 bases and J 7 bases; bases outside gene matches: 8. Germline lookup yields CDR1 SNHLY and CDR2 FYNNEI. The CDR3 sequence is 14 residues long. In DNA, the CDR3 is TGTGCCAGCAGCCCGCAGGGGGCCAGGCAGCCCCAGCATTTT. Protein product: CASSPQGARQPQHF.

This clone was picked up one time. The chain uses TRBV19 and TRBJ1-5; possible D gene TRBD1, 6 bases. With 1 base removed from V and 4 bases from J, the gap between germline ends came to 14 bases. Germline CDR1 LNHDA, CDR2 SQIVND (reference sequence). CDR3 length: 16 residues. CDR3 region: CASSIVAGAPNQPQHF. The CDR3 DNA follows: TGTGCCAGTAGTATAGTGGCAGGGGCACCGAATCAGCCCCAGCATTTT.